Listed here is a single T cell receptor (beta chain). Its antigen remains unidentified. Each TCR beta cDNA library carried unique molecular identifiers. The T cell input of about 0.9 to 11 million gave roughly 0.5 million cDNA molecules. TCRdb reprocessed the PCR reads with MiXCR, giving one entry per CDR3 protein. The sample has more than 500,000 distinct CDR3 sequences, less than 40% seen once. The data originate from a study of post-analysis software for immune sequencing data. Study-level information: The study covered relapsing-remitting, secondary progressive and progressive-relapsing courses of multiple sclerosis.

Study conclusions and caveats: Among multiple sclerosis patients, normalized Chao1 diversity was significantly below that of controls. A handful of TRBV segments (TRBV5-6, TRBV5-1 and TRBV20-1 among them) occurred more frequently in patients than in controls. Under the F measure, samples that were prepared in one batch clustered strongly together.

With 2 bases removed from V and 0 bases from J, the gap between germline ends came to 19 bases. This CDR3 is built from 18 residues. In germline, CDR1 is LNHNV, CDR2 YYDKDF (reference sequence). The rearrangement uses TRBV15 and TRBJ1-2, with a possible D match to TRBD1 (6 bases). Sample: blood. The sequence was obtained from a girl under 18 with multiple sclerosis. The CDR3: CATSRFAGTGLPNYGYTF. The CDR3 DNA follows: TGTGCCACCAGCAGATTTGCCGGAACAGGGCTTCCTAACTATGGCTACACCTTC.